These T cell receptor beta chains were read from a single sample in a study of cytomegalovirus exposure and HLA in healthy donors. The protocol was immunoSEQ multiplex PCR, while the TCRdb copy is restricted to in-frame clones and leaves out a portion. Of roughly 150,000 clones in the sample, roughly 10% are singletons; the top ten hold under 2%. Sequencing used PBMCs. These receptors were collected from a man in his forties or fifties in good health and CMV-seronegative. Both conserved end residues are part of each CDR3.

v_call,cdr3_aa
TRBV9,CASSVAGGGSTDTQYF
TRBV10-3,CAINPQGRDYGYTF
TRBV18,CASSPGAPDNEQFF
TRBV2,CASSVGQGIADTQYF
TRBV30,CAWRDRGLGEAFF
TRBV4-2,CASSQDRRARGQHTPSNQPQHF
TRBV18,CASSPGQVTNTGELFF
TRBV30,CAWRNRGSNQPQHF
TRBV5-4,CASSFPGSNQPQHF
TRBV28,CASTLRIAGVGETQYF
TRBV19,CASTPGTGGLEQYF
TRBV27,CASSLGLYNEQFF
TRBV6-5,CASSSSGLAGNIQYF
TRBV6-1,CASSGLGQGVNIQYF
TRBV5-1,CASSLGRAVPQETQYF
TRBV6-1,CASKQARSSYNEQFF
TRBV6-5,CASSYWGGGAGETQYF
TRBV10-1,CASSEKGGRNEQFF